Here is one T cell receptor beta chain with its context. Its antigen is currently unknown. Profiled with immunoSEQ multiplex PCR; TCRdb holds only in-frame clones, not every one. This table holds 130,000 to 150,000 clones, more than 70% found once. The data originate from a study of T cell responses to AZD1222 COVID-19 vaccine. CDR3 length equals 17 residues. The germline V gene has CDR1 MNHEY and CDR2 SMNVEV (reference sequence). Losses at the gene ends were 3 bases for V and 7 bases for J; bases not matched to a gene: 9. Whole-study results and caveats: Females outnumbered males among donors, who were mostly white British; clonal diversity was possibly underestimated.

The starting material was peripheral blood, obtained 28 days after the second AZD1222 dose. The chain employs TRBV27 and TRBJ2-5; 15 nucleotides agree with TRBD2. This sequence was found in an adult who received the AZD1222 COVID-19 vaccine. The CDR3 bases are TGTGCCAGCAGTTTCATGGGACTAGCGGGGGGAGGGGGGACCCAGTACTTC. Its translation is CASSFMGLAGGGGTQYF.